The present T cell receptor (beta chain) was sequenced within a study of CD8+CD57+ T cells in acquired aplastic anemia. Study at large: Healthy CD8+ samples averaged around 10 million reads.

Study-wide results and caveats: For CD8+ Simpson's diversity, patients and controls showed no significant difference.

This clonotype was picked up many times. Its antigen remains unknown. The template used for profiling TCR beta VDJ and CDR3 was genomic DNA. In TCRdb, the reads were re-called with MiXCR into one record per CDR3 protein. The data contain about 130,000 distinct CDR3 sequences, roughly 50% of them singletons. The germline CDR1 and CDR2 sequences are SGDLS and YYNGEE. The length of the CDR3 is 14 residues. V lost 0 bases and J lost 2, with 6 bases in between. The receptor was isolated from a human donor in good health, serving as a control. The sample taken for sequencing was sorted CD4+, CD8+, or CD8+CD57+ T cells (not recorded which) from PBMCs. V is TRBV9 and J is TRBJ2-1, with D perhaps being TRBD1 or TRBD2 (5 bases each). DNA of the CDR3: TGTGCCAGCAGCGTAGGGGGGACCTACAATGAGCAGTTCTTC. Translated: CASSVGGTYNEQFF.